The clone carrying this T cell receptor beta chain appeared many times. Researchers amplified the TCR beta CDR3 regions from RNA transcripts. An initial round of RT-PCR targeting the TCR CDR3 relied on the HTBI primer set. TCRdb analysed the multiplex PCR reads with MiXCR anew, one entry per CDR3 protein. The repertoire has roughly 93,000 distinct CDR3 sequences, 35% to 45% of them found once; the top ten carry 9.5% to 13%. This sample is drawn from a study of T cells in Graves' hyperthyroidism and ophthalmopathy. This receptor was taken from a woman aged 25-40 years with Graves' hyperthyroidism. The sequencing input was peripheral blood or thyroid tissue (not recorded which).

This chain's CDR3 is CASSPSNYGYTF. CDR3 DNA: TGTGCCAGCAGCCCCTCTAACTATGGCTACACCTTC. The chain carries TRBV7-2 and TRBJ1-2; D is ambiguous. The CDR3 is 12 residues long. Germline V CDR1 and CDR2: SGHTA, FQGNSA. V was shortened by 5 bases and J by 0 bases, with 4 bases between the two germline ends.